The rows below give T cell receptor beta chains drawn from one sample of a study of PD-L1 blockade in urothelial cancer. The protocol was immunoSEQ multiplex PCR, while the TCRdb copy is restricted to in-frame clones and leaves out a portion. This repertoire shows around 100,000 clones, 80% to 90% found once; its top ten account for 1.5% to 2.5%. The starting material was PBMCs, obtained around atezolizumab (anti-PD-L1) treatment. The source of these receptors is a man in his fifties or sixties with urothelial cancer. Both conserved end residues are part of each CDR3. A D gene is named only where the DNA matches it firmly. The size entry is marked missing in some rows and otherwise reads once, few, many or a size class.

d_call clone_size j_call v_call cdr3_aa cdr3_nt
. . TRBJ1-5 TRBV6-5 CASSPTVYSNQPQHF TGTGCCAGCAGCCCGACAGTTTATAGCAATCAGCCCCAGCATTTT
. . TRBJ2-1 TRBV30 CAWALGSSYNEQFF TGTGCCTGGGCCCTAGGGAGCTCCTACAATGAGCAGTTCTTC
TRBD1 . TRBJ1-1 TRBV6-1 CASSAQGGTEAFF TGTGCCAGCAGTGCCCAGGGGGGAACTGAAGCTTTCTTT
TRBD2 . TRBJ2-3 TRBV5-6 CASSLAGLAGTDTQYF TGTGCCAGCAGCTTGGCCGGGCTAGCGGGGACAGATACGCAGTATTTT
TRBD2 . TRBJ2-1 TRBV28 CASSLFGGWGGRPAEQFF TGTGCCAGCAGTTTATTTGGGGGTTGGGGCGGGAGGCCAGCCGAGCAGTTCTTC
. . TRBJ2-1 TRBV7-9 CANSLYAYEQFF TGTGCCAACAGCTTATACGCGTATGAGCAGTTCTTC
. . TRBJ2-7 TRBV2 CASSGPGGGAQEQYF TGTGCCAGCAGTGGACCGGGTGGGGGGGCGCAGGAGCAGTACTTC
TRBD2 . TRBJ2-7 TRBV18 CASSASGSNYEQYF TGTGCCAGCTCCGCTAGCGGTTCGAACTACGAGCAGTACTTC
. once TRBJ1-2 TRBV28 CASKGRGAAYGYTF TGTGCCAGTAAGGGGAGGGGGGCTGCATATGGCTACACCTTC
TRBD1 . TRBJ1-2 TRBV7-9 CASSPGQGGLYGYTF TGTGCCAGCAGCCCAGGACAGGGGGGCCTCTATGGCTACACCTTC
. . TRBJ1-6 TRBV5-1 CASSTNGNSPLHF TGCGCCAGCAGCACGAACGGGAATTCACCCCTCCACTTT
TRBD1 . TRBJ1-1 TRBV7-2 CASSARQGATEAFF TGTGCCAGCAGCGCCCGACAGGGGGCCACTGAAGCTTTCTTT
. . TRBJ1-2 TRBV5-6 CASSRVDGADYGYTF TGTGCCAGCAGCAGGGTGGATGGGGCTGACTATGGCTACACCTTC
. . TRBJ1-1 TRBV2 CASSGETGTEAFF TGTGCCAGCAGTGGGGAGACGGGCACTGAAGCTTTCTTT
TRBD1 once TRBJ2-7 TRBV2 CASSEGQVESEQYF TGTGCCAGCAGCGAGGGACAGGTGGAAAGCGAGCAGTACTTC
. few TRBJ1-1 TRBV4-1 CASSQDGRGSDTEAFF TGCGCCAGCAGCCAAGATGGAAGGGGTTCGGACACTGAAGCTTTCTTT
TRBD1 . TRBJ2-2 TRBV12-5 CASGTRGTGELFF TGTGCTAGTGGTACCAGGGGGACCGGGGAGCTGTTTTTT
. . TRBJ1-1 TRBV25-1 CASSRQAGTEAFF TGTGCCAGCTCCCGGCAGGCGGGCACTGAAGCTTTCTTT
. once TRBJ2-1 TRBV5-4 CASSLDAATMYNEQFF TGTGCCAGCAGCTTGGACGCGGCAACTATGTACAATGAGCAGTTCTTC
TRBD1 once TRBJ2-7 TRBV7-9 CASSLGTGTGSYEQYF TGTGCCAGCAGCTTAGGGACCGGGACAGGCTCCTACGAGCAGTACTTC
. . TRBJ1-2 TRBV14 CASSQRGVSSSYGYTF TGTGCCAGCAGCCAAAGGGGCGTGAGCTCCTCATATGGCTACACCTTC
. few TRBJ1-2 TRBV5-1 CASSLASANYGYTF TGCGCCAGCAGCTTGGCCAGCGCTAACTATGGCTACACCTTC
TRBD2 . TRBJ2-1 TRBV9 CASTTGTSGYNEQFF TGTGCCAGCACCACCGGGACTAGCGGTTACAATGAGCAGTTCTTC
TRBD1 . TRBJ1-5 TRBV29-1 CSVLSGTGNQPQHF TGCAGCGTTCTTTCCGGGACAGGAAATCAGCCCCAGCATTTT
. . TRBJ2-1 TRBV11-1 CASSPAVGGEQFF TGTGCCAGCAGCCCCGCCGTAGGAGGTGAGCAGTTCTTC
TRBD2 . TRBJ2-7 TRBV7-8 CASSLRLAGWYEQYF TGTGCCAGCAGCTTAAGGCTAGCGGGGTGGTACGAGCAGTACTTC
. . TRBJ2-7 TRBV2 CASSDSGTALGEQYF TGTGCCAGCAGTGATTCCGGGACTGCCTTGGGGGAGCAGTACTTC
. . TRBJ2-3 TRBV5-4 CASSRTASTDTQYF TGTGCCAGCAGTCGGACAGCAAGCACAGATACGCAGTATTTT
. . TRBJ1-2 TRBV6-1 CASIQDRSSGYTF TGTGCCAGCATCCAGGACAGATCCTCTGGCTACACCTTC
. . TRBJ1-2 TRBV6-1 CASTGRSEGVGYTF TGTGCCAGCACTGGAAGGTCGGAGGGTGTAGGCTACACCTTC
TRBD2 . TRBJ2-5 TRBV5-1 CASSLGPGSGGAQYF TGCGCCAGCAGCTTGGGCCCGGGTAGCGGGGGGGCCCAGTACTTC
. . TRBJ1-5 TRBV28 CASSPQGGGNNQPQHF TGTGCCAGCAGTCCCCAAGGGGGGGGGAACAATCAGCCCCAGCATTTT
TRBD1 . TRBJ1-1 TRBV7-9 CASSLAGAGGSEAFF TGTGCCAGCAGCTTAGCGGGAGCAGGGGGGTCTGAAGCTTTCTTT
. . TRBJ2-5 TRBV10-2 CASSGTAGPEETQYF TGCGCCAGCAGTGGGACAGCGGGACCTGAAGAGACCCAGTACTTC
TRBD1 . TRBJ1-3 TRBV9 CASSIGQGDTIYF TGTGCCAGCAGCATCGGACAGGGGGACACCATATATTTT
TRBD1 . TRBJ2-7 TRBV5-6 CASSRPGQVAEQYF TGTGCCAGCAGCCGGCCGGGACAGGTGGCCGAGCAGTACTTC
TRBD1 . TRBJ2-3 TRBV18 CASSPPGQGASTDTQYF TGTGCCAGCTCACCCCCTGGACAGGGGGCAAGCACAGATACGCAGTATTTT
TRBD2 . TRBJ2-3 TRBV9 CASSVALAGGIHTQYF TGTGCCAGCAGCGTAGCTCTAGCGGGAGGGATCCATACGCAGTATTTT
. . TRBJ2-3 TRBV5-1 CASYRVPSATDTQYF TGCGCCAGCTACCGCGTACCTAGCGCCACAGATACGCAGTATTTT
. once TRBJ2-5 TRBV14 CASSQGSGGAGETQYF TGTGCCAGCAGCCAAGGGAGTGGGGGGGCAGGAGAGACCCAGTACTTC
. . TRBJ2-1 TRBV7-7 CASSLREGSYNEQFF TGTGCTAGCAGCTTACGAGAGGGCTCCTACAATGAGCAGTTCTTC
TRBD2 . TRBJ2-7 TRBV19 CASSYSIGGYEQYF TGTGCCAGTAGCTACTCGATCGGGGGGTACGAGCAGTACTTC
. . TRBJ2-7 TRBV7-2 CASSRGSYEQYF TGTGCCAGCAGCCGCGGATCCTACGAGCAGTACTTC
TRBD2 . TRBJ2-3 TRBV12-5 CASGFGRGAPLRDTQYF TGTGCTAGTGGTTTCGGGCGGGGGGCCCCCTTGCGAGATACGCAGTATTTT
. . TRBJ1-1 TRBV18 CASSPRETEAFF TGTGCCAGCTCACCAAGAGAGACTGAAGCTTTCTTT
TRBD2 . TRBJ2-2 TRBV4-2 CASSQSWGLESPGELFF TGTGCCAGCAGCCAAAGCTGGGGACTAGAGTCACCCGGGGAGCTGTTTTTT
TRBD2 . TRBJ2-7 TRBV13 CASSSQWSGRSLSTYEQYF TGTGCCAGCAGCTCCCAGTGGAGCGGGAGATCCCTTTCAACCTACGAGCAGTACTTC
. once TRBJ2-2 TRBV9 CASSLTLLPTTGGVGELFF TGTGCCAGCAGCCTAACTCTTCTACCAACTACAGGGGGGGTCGGGGAGCTGTTTTTT
. . TRBJ1-5 TRBV10-3 CAISAGGGQPQHF TGTGCCATCAGTGCCGGGGGGGGTCAGCCCCAGCATTTT
. . TRBJ1-5 TRBV6-1 CASSHGGRLNQPQHF TGTGCCAGCAGTCATGGAGGCAGGCTCAATCAGCCCCAGCATTTT
TRBD1 . TRBJ1-1 TRBV27 CASSLGTGLPEAFF TGTGCCAGCAGTTTAGGGACAGGGTTACCTGAAGCTTTCTTT
. many TRBJ1-1 TRBV7-2 CASSRGYTEAFF TGTGCCAGCAGCAGGGGGTACACTGAAGCTTTCTTT
. . TRBJ2-3 TRBV5-1 CASTESDTQYF TGCGCCAGCACGGAGTCCGATACGCAGTATTTT